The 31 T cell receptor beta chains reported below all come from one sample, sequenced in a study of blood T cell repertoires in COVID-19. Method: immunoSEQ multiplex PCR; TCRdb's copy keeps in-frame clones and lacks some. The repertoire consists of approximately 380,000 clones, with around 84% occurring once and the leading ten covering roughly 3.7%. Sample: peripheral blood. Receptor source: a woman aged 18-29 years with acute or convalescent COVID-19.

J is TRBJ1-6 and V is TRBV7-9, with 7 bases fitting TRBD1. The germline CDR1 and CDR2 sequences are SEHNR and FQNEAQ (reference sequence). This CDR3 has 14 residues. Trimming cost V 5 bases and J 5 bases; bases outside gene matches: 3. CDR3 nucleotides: TGTGCCAGCAGCCTGGGACAGAATAATTCACCCCTCCACTTT. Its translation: CASSLGQNNSPLHF.

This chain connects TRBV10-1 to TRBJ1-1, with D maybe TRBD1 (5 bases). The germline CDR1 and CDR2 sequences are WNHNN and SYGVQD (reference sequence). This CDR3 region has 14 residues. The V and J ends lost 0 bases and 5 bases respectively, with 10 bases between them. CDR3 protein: CASSESQGRTEAFF. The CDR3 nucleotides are TGCGCCAGCAGTGAGTCTCAGGGTAGGACTGAAGCTTTCTTT.

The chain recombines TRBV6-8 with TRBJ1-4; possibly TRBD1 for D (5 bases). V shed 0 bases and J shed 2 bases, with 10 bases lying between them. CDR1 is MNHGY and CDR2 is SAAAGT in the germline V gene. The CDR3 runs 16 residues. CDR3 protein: CASSYSTAPTNEKLFF. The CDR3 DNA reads TGTGCCAGCAGTTACTCGACAGCGCCCACTAATGAAAAACTGTTTTTT.

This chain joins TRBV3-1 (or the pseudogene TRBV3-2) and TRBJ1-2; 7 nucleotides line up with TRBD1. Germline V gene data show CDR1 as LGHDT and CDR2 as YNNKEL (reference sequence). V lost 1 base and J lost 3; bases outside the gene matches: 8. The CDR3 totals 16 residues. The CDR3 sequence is CASSQAPQGKDYGYTF. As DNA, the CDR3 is TGTGCCAGCAGCCAAGCTCCACAGGGGAAGGACTATGGCTACACCTTC.

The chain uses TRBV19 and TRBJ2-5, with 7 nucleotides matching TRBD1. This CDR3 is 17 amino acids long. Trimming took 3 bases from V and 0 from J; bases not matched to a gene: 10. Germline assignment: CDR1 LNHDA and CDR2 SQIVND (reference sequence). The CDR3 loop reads CASSMNRGETYQETQYF. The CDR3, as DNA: TGTGCCAGTAGTATGAACAGGGGAGAGACCTACCAAGAGACCCAGTACTTC.

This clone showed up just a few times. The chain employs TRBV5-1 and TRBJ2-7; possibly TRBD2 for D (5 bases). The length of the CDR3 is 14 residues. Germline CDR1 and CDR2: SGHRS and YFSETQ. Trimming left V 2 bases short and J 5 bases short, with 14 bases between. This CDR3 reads CASSLRTPSHEQYF. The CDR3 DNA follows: TGCGCCAGCAGCTTAAGGACTCCCAGCCACGAGCAGTACTTC. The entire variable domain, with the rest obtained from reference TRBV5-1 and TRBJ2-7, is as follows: KAGVTQTPRYLIKTRGQQVTLSCSPISGHRSVSWYQQTPGQGLQFLFEYFSETQRNKGNFPGRFSGRQFSNSRSEMNVSTLELGDSALYLCASSLRTPSHEQYFGPGTRLTVT.

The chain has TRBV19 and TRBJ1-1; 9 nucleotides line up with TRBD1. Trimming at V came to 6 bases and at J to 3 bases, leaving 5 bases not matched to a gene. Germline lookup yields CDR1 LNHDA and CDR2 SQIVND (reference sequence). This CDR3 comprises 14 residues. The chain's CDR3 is CASRTRTGDTEAFF. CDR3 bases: TGTGCCAGTAGGACCCGGACAGGGGACACTGAAGCTTTCTTT.

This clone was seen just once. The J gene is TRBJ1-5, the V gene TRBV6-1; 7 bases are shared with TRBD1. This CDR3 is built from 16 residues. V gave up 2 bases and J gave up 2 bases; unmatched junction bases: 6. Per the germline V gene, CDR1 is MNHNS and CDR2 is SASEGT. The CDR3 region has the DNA TGTGCCAGCAGTGAAAGTCCGGGGACAGGCAATCAGCCCCAGCATTTT. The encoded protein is CASSESPGTGNQPQHF.

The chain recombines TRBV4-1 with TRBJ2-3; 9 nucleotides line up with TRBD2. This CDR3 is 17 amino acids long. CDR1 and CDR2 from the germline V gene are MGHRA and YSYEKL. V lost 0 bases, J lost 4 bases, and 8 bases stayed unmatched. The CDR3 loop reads CASSQDLASGVADTQYF. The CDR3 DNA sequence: TGCGCCAGCAGCCAAGACCTGGCTAGCGGGGTCGCAGATACGCAGTATTTT.

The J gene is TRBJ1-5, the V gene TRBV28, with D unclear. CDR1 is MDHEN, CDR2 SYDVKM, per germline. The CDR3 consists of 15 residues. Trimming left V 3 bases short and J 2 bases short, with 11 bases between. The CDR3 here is CASSLNGGGNQPQHF. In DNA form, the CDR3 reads TGTGCCAGCAGTTTGAATGGCGGGGGCAATCAGCCCCAGCATTTT.

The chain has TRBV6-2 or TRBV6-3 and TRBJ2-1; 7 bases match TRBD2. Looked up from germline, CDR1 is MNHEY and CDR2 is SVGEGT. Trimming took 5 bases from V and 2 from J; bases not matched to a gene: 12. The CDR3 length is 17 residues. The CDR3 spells CASSGMGGSGAYNEQFF. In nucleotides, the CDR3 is TGTGCCAGCAGTGGCATGGGGGGGTCCGGTGCCTACAATGAGCAGTTCTTC.

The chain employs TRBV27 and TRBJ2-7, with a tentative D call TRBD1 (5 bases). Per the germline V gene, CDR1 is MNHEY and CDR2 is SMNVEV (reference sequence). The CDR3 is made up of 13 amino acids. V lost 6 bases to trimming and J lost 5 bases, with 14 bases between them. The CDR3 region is CASSRVRADEQYF. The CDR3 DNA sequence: TGTGCCAGCAGCCGGGTCAGGGCGGACGAGCAGTACTTC.

This CDR3 reads CASNDGAGTSKQFF. The CDR3 DNA sequence: TGTGCCAGTAATGACGGAGCCGGGACTTCTAAGCAGTTCTTC. V gene TRBV9 combines with J gene TRBJ2-1; TRBD2 might be the D (6 bases). CDR1 is SGDLS and CDR2 is YYNGEE in the germline V gene. CDR3 length equals 14 residues. V lost 8 bases to trimming and J lost 11 bases, with 23 bases between them.

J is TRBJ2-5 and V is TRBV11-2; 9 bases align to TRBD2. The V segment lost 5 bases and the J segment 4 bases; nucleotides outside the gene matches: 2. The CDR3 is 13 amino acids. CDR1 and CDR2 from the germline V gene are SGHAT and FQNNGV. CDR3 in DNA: TGTGCCAGCAGCCCGGGACTAGCAGAGACCCAGTACTTC. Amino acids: CASSPGLAETQYF.

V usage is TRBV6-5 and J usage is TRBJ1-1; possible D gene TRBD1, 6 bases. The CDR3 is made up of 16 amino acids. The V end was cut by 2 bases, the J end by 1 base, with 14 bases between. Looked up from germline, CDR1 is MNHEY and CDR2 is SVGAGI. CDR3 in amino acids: CASSYKNRVPNTEAFF. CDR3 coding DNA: TGTGCCAGCAGTTACAAGAACAGGGTACCGAACACTGAAGCTTTCTTT.

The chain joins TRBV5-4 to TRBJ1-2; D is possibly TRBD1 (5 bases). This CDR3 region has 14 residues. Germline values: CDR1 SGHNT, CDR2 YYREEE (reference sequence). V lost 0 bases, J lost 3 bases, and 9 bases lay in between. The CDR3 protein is CASSLEGLDYGYTF. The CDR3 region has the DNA TGTGCCAGCAGCTTGGAGGGACTTGACTATGGCTACACCTTC.

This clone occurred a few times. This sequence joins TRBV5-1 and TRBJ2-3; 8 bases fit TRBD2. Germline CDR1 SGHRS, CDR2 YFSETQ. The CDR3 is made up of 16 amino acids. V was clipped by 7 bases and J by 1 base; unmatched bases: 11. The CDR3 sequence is CASSFAAGGGTDTQYF. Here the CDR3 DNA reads TGCGCCAGCTCCTTTGCGGCGGGAGGCGGCACAGATACGCAGTATTTT.

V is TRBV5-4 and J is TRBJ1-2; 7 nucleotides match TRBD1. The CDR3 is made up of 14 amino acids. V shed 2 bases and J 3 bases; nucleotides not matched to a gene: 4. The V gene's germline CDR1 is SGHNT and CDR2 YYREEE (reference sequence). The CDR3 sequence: CASSFQGQHYGYTF. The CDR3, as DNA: TGTGCCAGCAGCTTCCAGGGACAGCACTATGGCTACACCTTC.

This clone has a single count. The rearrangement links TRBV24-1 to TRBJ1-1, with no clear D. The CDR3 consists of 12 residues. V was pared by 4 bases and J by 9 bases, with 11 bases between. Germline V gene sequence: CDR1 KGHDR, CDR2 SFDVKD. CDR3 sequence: CATSDKNSQAFF. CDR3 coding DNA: TGTGCCACCAGTGACAAGAACAGCCAAGCTTTCTTT.

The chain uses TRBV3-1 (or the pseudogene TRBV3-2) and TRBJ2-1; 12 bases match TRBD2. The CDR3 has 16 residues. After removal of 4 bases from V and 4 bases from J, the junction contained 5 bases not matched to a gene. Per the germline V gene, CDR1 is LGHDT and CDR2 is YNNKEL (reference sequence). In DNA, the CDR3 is TGTGCCAGCAGCCCGACTAGCGGGGGTTCATACAATGAGCAGTTCTTC. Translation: CASSPTSGGSYNEQFF.

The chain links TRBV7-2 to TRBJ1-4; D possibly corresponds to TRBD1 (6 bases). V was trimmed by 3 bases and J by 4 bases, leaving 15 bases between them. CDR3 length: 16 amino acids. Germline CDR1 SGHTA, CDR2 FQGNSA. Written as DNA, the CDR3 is TGTGCCAGCAGCTTTGGGGGGGCAGGACGTAATGAAAAACTGTTTTTT. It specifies CASSFGGAGRNEKLFF.

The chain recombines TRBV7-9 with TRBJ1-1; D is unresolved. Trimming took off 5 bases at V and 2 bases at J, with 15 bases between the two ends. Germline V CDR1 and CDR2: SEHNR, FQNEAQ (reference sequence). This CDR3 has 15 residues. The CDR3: CASSPPFAENTEAFF. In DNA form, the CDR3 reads TGTGCCAGCAGCCCCCCGTTTGCGGAAAACACTGAAGCTTTCTTT.

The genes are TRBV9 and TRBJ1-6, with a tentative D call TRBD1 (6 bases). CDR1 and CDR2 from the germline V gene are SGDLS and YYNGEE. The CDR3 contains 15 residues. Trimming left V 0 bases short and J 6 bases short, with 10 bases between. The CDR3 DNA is TGTGCCAGCAGCGTAGAAGGGACAACTAATTCACCCCTCCACTTT. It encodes CASSVEGTTNSPLHF.

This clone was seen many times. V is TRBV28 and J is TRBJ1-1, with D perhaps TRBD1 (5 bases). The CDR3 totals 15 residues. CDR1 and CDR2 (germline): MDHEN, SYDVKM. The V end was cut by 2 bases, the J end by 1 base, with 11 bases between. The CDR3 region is CASSLVPGWNTEAFF. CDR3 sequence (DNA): TGTGCCAGCAGTTTAGTCCCAGGGTGGAACACTGAAGCTTTCTTT.

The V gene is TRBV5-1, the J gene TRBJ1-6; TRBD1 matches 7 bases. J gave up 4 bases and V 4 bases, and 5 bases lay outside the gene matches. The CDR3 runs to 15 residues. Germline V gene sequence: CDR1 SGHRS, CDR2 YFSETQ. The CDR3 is CASSKEGAYNSPLHF. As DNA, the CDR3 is TGCGCCAGCAGCAAAGAGGGGGCTTATAATTCACCCCTCCACTTT.

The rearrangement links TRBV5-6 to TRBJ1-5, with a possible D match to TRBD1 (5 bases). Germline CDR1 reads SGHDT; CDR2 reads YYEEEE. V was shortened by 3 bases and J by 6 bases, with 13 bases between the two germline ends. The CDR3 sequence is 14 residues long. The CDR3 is CASSYWRGGQPQHF. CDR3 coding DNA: TGTGCCAGCAGCTACTGGAGGGGAGGTCAGCCCCAGCATTTT. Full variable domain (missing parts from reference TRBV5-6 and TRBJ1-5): DAGVTQSPTHLIKTRGQQVTLRCSPKSGHDTVSWYQQALGQGPQFIFQYYEEEERQRGNFPDRFSGHQFPNYSSELNVNALLLGDSALYLCASSYWRGGQPQHFGDGTRLSIL.

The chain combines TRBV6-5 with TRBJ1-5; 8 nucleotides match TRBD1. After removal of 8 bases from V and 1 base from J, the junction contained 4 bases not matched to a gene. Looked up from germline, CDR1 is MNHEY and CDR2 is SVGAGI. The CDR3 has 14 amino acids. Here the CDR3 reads CASSTGASNQPQHF. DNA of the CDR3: TGTGCCAGCTCGACAGGGGCCAGCAATCAGCCCCAGCATTTT.

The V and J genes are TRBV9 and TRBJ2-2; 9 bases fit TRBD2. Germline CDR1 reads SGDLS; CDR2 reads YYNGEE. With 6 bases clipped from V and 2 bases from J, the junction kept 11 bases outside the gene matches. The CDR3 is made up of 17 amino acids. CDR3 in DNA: TGTGCCAGCACTGTCCTCTCAGCGGGGGGCAACACCGGGGAGCTGTTTTTT. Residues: CASTVLSAGGNTGELFF.

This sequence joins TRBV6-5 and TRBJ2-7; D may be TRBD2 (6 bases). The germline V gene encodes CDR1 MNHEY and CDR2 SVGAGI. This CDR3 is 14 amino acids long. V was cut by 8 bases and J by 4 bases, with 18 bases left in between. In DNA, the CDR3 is TGTGCCAGCTGGCGGACGGGAGAGCAATACGAGCAGTACTTC. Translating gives CASWRTGEQYEQYF.

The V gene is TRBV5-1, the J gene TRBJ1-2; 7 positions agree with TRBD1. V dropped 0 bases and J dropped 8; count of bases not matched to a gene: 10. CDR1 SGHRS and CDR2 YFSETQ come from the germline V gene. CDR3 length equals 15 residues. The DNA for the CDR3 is TGCGCCAGCAGCTTGGAAGGGACAGTCCGGCAGGGCTACACCTTC. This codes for CASSLEGTVRQGYTF.

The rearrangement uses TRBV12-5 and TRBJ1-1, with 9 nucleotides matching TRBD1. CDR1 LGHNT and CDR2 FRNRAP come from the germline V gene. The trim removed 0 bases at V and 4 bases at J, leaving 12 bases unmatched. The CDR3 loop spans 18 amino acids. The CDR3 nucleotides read TGTGCTAGTGGTTTGGTAACAGCTTCCGGGACAGGGTTCACTGAAGCTTTCTTT. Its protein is CASGLVTASGTGFTEAFF.